The 27 T cell receptor beta chains given below trace back to one sample, sequenced in a study of T cell repertoires in cytomegalovirus infection. TCRdb re-called the reads through MiXCR, storing one row per CDR3 protein. The sample holds 680,000 or so distinct CDR3 sequences, less than 40% seen once. The source material was PBMCs. The receptor source for this set is a human donor in good health (CMV status not recorded). Some clones in this sample may be carry-over from other donors' samples.

Of note for this clonotype: Since the CDR3 does not end with the conserved phenylalanine or tryptophan, this likely comes from a read error. The J gene is TRBJ2-3, the V gene TRBV12-3 or TRBV12-4, with no clear D. The CDR3 runs to 11 residues. Deletions cut 5 bases from V and 2 bases from J, with 2 bases between. The CDR3 loop reads CASSHTDTQYL. Here the CDR3 DNA reads TGTGCCAGCAGTCACACAGATACGCAGTATTTG.

J is TRBJ2-6 and V is TRBV29-1; TRBD1 might be the D (5 bases). The CDR3 is 14 residues long. CDR1 is SQVTM and CDR2 is ANQGSEA in the germline V gene. V dropped 5 bases and J dropped 3 bases, with 11 bases sitting between them. The CDR3 region is CSVWTSGGANVLTF. The CDR3 nucleotides are TGCAGCGTTTGGACATCTGGTGGGGCCAACGTCCTGACTTTC.

This chain links TRBV7-2 with TRBJ1-4; the D gene is possibly TRBD1 (5 bases). The CDR3 covers 15 residues. The V gene lost 6 bases and the J gene lost 10 bases, with 21 bases spanning the gap. Germline CDR1 SGHTA, CDR2 FQGNSA. The CDR3 nucleotides read TGTGCCAGCAGTTTCGACATAGGGACGGTGAGAAAACTGTTTTTT. Translation: CASSFDIGTVRKLFF.

The V and J genes are TRBV7-9 and TRBJ1-2, with D possibly matching TRBD1 (5 bases). Germline CDR1 is SEHNR and CDR2 is FQNEAQ (reference sequence). This CDR3 comprises 15 residues. Trimming took 5 bases from V and 4 from J, leaving 17 bases between them. The CDR3 is CASSTRATGLYGYTF. CDR3 DNA sequence: TGTGCCAGCAGCACGCGAGCCACAGGCCTCTATGGCTACACCTTC.

To note about this clonotype: A much larger clone differs from this one at a single base, so this may be a read error. V and J are TRBV10-3 and TRBJ1-2; weak D call: TRBD1 (5 bases). Germline V gives CDR1 ENHRY, CDR2 SYGVKD. This CDR3 contains 13 residues. The CDR3: CSIKQTGNYGYTF. DNA of the CDR3: TGTTCCATCAAGCAAACAGGAAACTATGGCTACACCTTC.

The V and J genes are TRBV28 and TRBJ2-1; 7 bases fit TRBD2. V was pared by 8 bases and J by 10 bases, with 14 bases of the junction left unmatched. Germline V lookup: CDR1 MDHEN, CDR2 SYDVKM. CDR3 length equals 14 residues. The CDR3 loop is CASLGYTSASEQFF. DNA for the CDR3: TGTGCCAGCCTTGGCTATACTAGCGCCAGCGAGCAGTTCTTC.

The chain couples TRBV5-1 to TRBJ1-1, with 12 bases that match TRBD1. This CDR3 is built from 15 residues. The germline gives CDR1 SGHRS, CDR2 YFSETQ. J gave up 2 bases and V 3 bases, and 2 bases lay outside the gene matches. This CDR3 is CASSWGQGANTEAFF. The CDR3 DNA is TGCGCCAGCAGCTGGGGACAGGGGGCAAACACTGAAGCTTTCTTT.

J is TRBJ2-1 and V is TRBV7-6, with 7 bases fitting TRBD2. This CDR3 comprises 16 residues. V trimming: 0 bases; J trimming: 0 bases; junction bases outside the gene matches: 2. Per germline, CDR1 SGHVS and CDR2 FNYEAQ. CDR3 sequence reads: CASSLAQRGSYNEQFF. In nucleotides, the CDR3 is TGTGCCAGCAGCTTAGCCCAGCGGGGCTCCTACAATGAGCAGTTCTTC.

V is TRBV9 and J is TRBJ2-5; 7 bases align to TRBD1. CDR3 length: 14 residues. Germline trimming cut 0 bases from V and 3 bases from J; bases unmatched to any gene: 2. Germline V gene lookup returns CDR1 SGDLS and CDR2 YYNGEE. In nucleotides, the CDR3 is TGTGCCAGCAGCGTAGTTGACAGGGAAGAGACCCAGTACTTC. Translated: CASSVVDREETQYF.

The rearrangement joins TRBV6-2 or TRBV6-3 to TRBJ2-7; perhaps D is TRBD1 or TRBD2 (6 bases each). The V and J ends lost 8 bases and 0 bases respectively, with 17 bases between them. The length of the CDR3 is 15 residues. Germline CDR1 and CDR2: MNHEY and SVGEGT. This CDR3 is CASGSRGRSSYEQYF. The DNA for the CDR3 is TGTGCCAGCGGGTCTCGGGGGCGGTCCTCCTACGAGCAGTACTTC.

This clonotype was seen a few times. The chain joins TRBV7-6 to TRBJ2-7; 8 positions agree with TRBD2. The CDR3 is 16 amino acids. Germline values: CDR1 SGHVS, CDR2 FNYEAQ. J gave up 4 bases and V 1 base, and 9 bases lay outside the gene matches. CDR3 region: CASSLVGAGRDYEQYF. In nucleotides, the CDR3 is TGTGCCAGCAGCTTAGTCGGTGCCGGGAGGGATTACGAGCAGTACTTC.

The rearrangement links TRBV24-1 to TRBJ1-2; no firm D call. This CDR3 has 15 amino acids. Germline V CDR1 and CDR2: KGHDR, SFDVKD. V dropped 4 bases and J dropped 4 bases, with 15 bases sitting between them. The CDR3 region is CATSELGRSGYGYTF. CDR3 nucleotide sequence: TGTGCCACCAGTGAACTGGGAAGGTCGGGCTATGGCTACACCTTC.

This sequence joins TRBV10-3 and TRBJ2-3, with TRBD2 identical over 11 bases. V lost 6 bases to trimming and J lost 2 bases; unmatched junction nucleotides: 10. This CDR3 contains 17 residues. The germline V gene has CDR1 ENHRY and CDR2 SYGVKD. The CDR3 nucleotides read TGTGCCATCAGCACCAGACTAGCGGGAAGGAACACAGATACGCAGTATTTT. It yields the protein CAISTRLAGRNTDTQYF.

With respect to this clonotype: A read error may account for a junction end that differs from germline. V gene TRBV6-6 combines with J gene TRBJ1-2; D might be TRBD1 (6 bases). Germline CDR1 reads MNHNY; CDR2 reads SVGAGI (reference sequence). The CDR3 extends over 14 amino acids. CDR3 loop: CACSLLDRNYGYTF. CDR3 nucleotide sequence: TGTGCCTGCAGCCTACTCGACAGGAACTATGGCTACACCTTC.

The chain recombines TRBV7-9 with TRBJ1-6; D gene uncertain. Per germline, CDR1 SEHNR and CDR2 FQNEAQ (reference sequence). V was pared by 6 bases and J by 6 bases, with 12 bases between. The CDR3 runs 14 residues. The CDR3 loop is CASRNSDPNSPLHF. The CDR3 nucleotides read TGTGCCAGCAGAAATTCTGACCCTAATTCACCCCTCCACTTT.

Comments on this clonotype: At one of its ends the junction is not consistent with the germline gene, which may arise from a read error. V and J are TRBV5-1 and TRBJ1-6; a possible D gene is TRBD1 (6 bases). The CDR3 loop spans 16 amino acids. Looked up from germline, CDR1 is SGHRS and CDR2 is YFSETQ. CDR3 in amino acids: CASSLSGQTTNSPLQF. The CDR3 nucleotides are TGCGCCAGCAGCTTATCGGGACAAACTACGAATTCACCCCTCCAATTT.

The sample holds many counts of this clonotype. This chain links TRBV7-6 with TRBJ1-1; no reliable D call. The CDR3 contains 15 residues. With 1 base removed from V and 1 base from J, the gap between germline ends came to 10 bases. CDR1 and CDR2 (germline): SGHVS, FNYEAQ. CDR3 residues: CASSLGVERNTEAFF. The CDR3 region has the DNA TGTGCCAGCAGCTTAGGTGTAGAGAGGAACACTGAAGCTTTCTTT.

This sequence joins TRBV6-1 and TRBJ2-7, with D possibly TRBD2 on 6 matching bases. The CDR3 length is 13 residues. Germline V gene sequence: CDR1 MNHNS, CDR2 SASEGT. Trimming removed 8 bases from V and 2 bases from J, with 13 bases in between. CDR3 sequence (DNA): TGTGCCAGCGGCGGGACCTCGCCCTACGAGCAGTACTTC. It translates to CASGGTSPYEQYF.

Only a few counts were recorded for this clonotype. J is TRBJ2-6 and V is TRBV7-4; possible D gene TRBD2, 6 bases. There are 15 residues in the CDR3. CDR1 and CDR2 (germline): SGHVT, SQSDAQ. Trimming left V 2 bases short and J 3 bases short, with 8 bases between. CDR3 nucleotide sequence: TGTGCCAGCAGCTTATCCGGGGGTGGGGCCAACGTCCTGACTTTC. Translated, it gives CASSLSGGGANVLTF.

The chain couples TRBV7-4 to TRBJ2-4; D gene ambiguous. V dropped 2 bases and J dropped 2 bases, with 7 bases sitting between them. Per the germline V gene, CDR1 is SGHVT and CDR2 is SQSDAQ. The CDR3 consists of 14 residues. This CDR3 reads CASSLMGTKNIQYF. The CDR3 DNA sequence: TGTGCCAGCAGCTTAATGGGGACCAAAAACATTCAGTACTTC.

The chain employs TRBV4-2 and TRBJ2-3; TRBD2 is a possible D gene (6 bases). Trimming took off 0 bases at V and 0 bases at J, with 10 bases between the two ends. The length of the CDR3 is 16 residues. Germline V gene sequence: CDR1 LGHNA, CDR2 YNFKEQ. The CDR3 is CASSQDLGTSTDTQYF. CDR3 DNA: TGTGCCAGCAGCCAAGATCTCGGGACTAGCACAGATACGCAGTATTTT.

This clonotype was counted between two and nine times. CDR3 region: CSANMGGPDFYEQFF. CDR3 DNA: TGCAGTGCTAATATGGGGGGGCCCGATTTTTATGAGCAGTTCTTC. This chain uses TRBV20-1 with TRBJ2-1, with D possibly matching TRBD2 (7 bases). V lost 4 bases to trimming and J lost 8 bases, with 21 bases between them. CDR3 length equals 15 residues. Germline V gene sequence: CDR1 DFQATT, CDR2 SNEGSKA (reference sequence).

The J gene is TRBJ2-1, the V gene TRBV19; no firm D call. Germline V gene lookup returns CDR1 LNHDA and CDR2 SQIVND (reference sequence). The CDR3 covers 16 residues. Trimming removed 3 bases at V and 0 bases at J, with 12 bases between. CDR3 sequence (DNA): TGTGCCAGTAGTATCGTTTTACTCAGCTCCTACAATGAGCAGTTCTTC. It specifies CASSIVLLSSYNEQFF.

The chain carries TRBV7-2 and TRBJ1-2; 8 bases map to TRBD1. The V gene end was trimmed by 5 bases and the J gene end by 6 bases; junction bases not matched to a gene: 14. CDR1 is SGHTA and CDR2 is FQGNSA in the germline V gene. The CDR3 runs to 16 residues. Here the CDR3 reads CASSRDRTTLTNGYTF. The CDR3 DNA sequence: TGTGCCAGCAGCCGGGACAGGACTACCCTAACTAATGGCTACACCTTC. Complete variable domain (other parts from reference TRBV7-2 and TRBJ1-2): GAGVSQSPSNKVTEKGKDVELRCDPISGHTALYWYRQSLGQGLEFLIYFQGNSAPDKSGLPSDRFSAERTGGSVSTLTIQRTQQEDSAVYLCASSRDRTTLTNGYTFGSGTRLTVV.

Many counts were recorded for this clonotype. The chain has TRBV28 and TRBJ2-7, with TRBD2 matching over 8 bases. Looked up from germline, CDR1 is MDHEN and CDR2 is SYDVKM. This CDR3 is built from 15 residues. The V gene end was trimmed by 6 bases and the J gene end by 3 bases; junction bases not matched to a gene: 10. CDR3 protein: CASSIFPGGVYEQYF. DNA of the CDR3: TGTGCCAGCAGCATATTCCCGGGGGGGGTCTACGAGCAGTACTTC.

Many counts were recorded for this clonotype. The chain combines TRBV28 with TRBJ2-1; 8 bases agree with TRBD1. Germline CDR1 MDHEN, CDR2 SYDVKM. There are 14 residues in the CDR3. V lost 8 bases, J lost 6 bases, and 9 bases stayed unmatched. CDR3 region: CASSPPGQVNEQFF. In DNA form, the CDR3 reads TGTGCCAGCTCCCCCCCGGGACAGGTCAATGAGCAGTTCTTC.

The sample holds a few counts of this clonotype. CDR3 sequence: CASSLRGGGVYNEQFF. As DNA, the CDR3 is TGTGCCAGCAGCTTACGAGGGGGCGGCGTCTACAATGAGCAGTTCTTC. The rearrangement links TRBV7-9 to TRBJ2-1, with TRBD1 matching 7 bases. Losses at the gene ends were 2 bases for V and 3 bases for J; bases not matched to a gene: 7. CDR1 and CDR2 (germline): SEHNR, FQNEAQ (reference sequence). The CDR3 extends over 16 amino acids.